A single T cell receptor (beta chain) is shown here with its context. The ends were cut back, 1 base at V and 8 bases at J, with 17 bases in the middle. This CDR3 has 15 amino acids. The germline CDR1 and CDR2 sequences are SEHNR and FQNEAQ (reference sequence). The data stem from a study of blood T cell repertoires in COVID-19. Study summary: Specimens from acute and convalescent COVID-19 originated in the United States, Italy and Spain.

Data came from immunoSEQ multiplex PCR; TCRdb stores just in-frame clones and leaves some out. The table includes 91,000 or so clones, approximately 87% detected once. The source of this sequence is a human donor in a cohort sampled during active COVID-19. The J gene is TRBJ1-1, the V gene TRBV7-9; tentatively, D is TRBD1 (6 bases). The sample consisted of peripheral blood. The CDR3 nucleotides read TGTGCCAGCAGCTTAGTCCCCCACAGGGTAGCCGAAGCTTTCTTT. It encodes CASSLVPHRVAEAFF.